A single sample is the source of the 27 T cell receptor beta chains below, sequenced in a study of a mutant IDH1 vaccine in newly diagnosed glioma. Time point here: week 11, during vaccination. Every vaccine dose comprised 300 ug of mutant IDH1 20-mer peptide plus topical imiquimod. Their antigens remain unidentified. Profiling relied on immunoSEQ multiplex PCR, and the TCRdb table lists in-frame clones only, not all of them. This repertoire shows about 60,000 clones, 70% to 85% found once; its top ten account for 8.5% to 9.5%. The sample consisted of PBMCs, taken from a glioma patient whose treatment included an IDH1 peptide vaccine. These receptors came from a woman aged 45-59 years with glioma.

The chain couples TRBV5-1 to TRBJ1-1; D remains unclear. Trimming left V 6 bases short and J 4 bases short, with 13 bases between. The CDR3 is 13 residues long. The V gene's germline CDR1 is SGHRS and CDR2 YFSETQ. The CDR3: CASKLGGSTEAFF. DNA for the CDR3: TGCGCCAGCAAGCTGGGAGGTAGCACTGAAGCTTTCTTT.

V and J are TRBV27 and TRBJ2-7, with 7 nucleotides matching TRBD1. Trimming cost V 1 base and J 1 base; bases outside gene matches: 1. This CDR3 comprises 14 residues. Germline V lookup: CDR1 MNHEY, CDR2 SMNVEV (reference sequence). CDR3 in DNA: TGTGCCAGCAGTTTATGGACAGGATCCTACGAGCAGTACTTC. Translated: CASSLWTGSYEQYF.

The CDR3 coding sequence is TGTGCCAGCAGCTTCCTAGCGGGGGGAGGCACCGGGGAGCTGTTTTTT. Amino acids: CASSFLAGGGTGELFF. J is TRBJ2-2 and V is TRBV11-3, with 11 bases lining up with TRBD2. This CDR3 has 16 residues. With 3 bases clipped from V and 4 bases from J, the junction kept 4 bases outside the gene matches. CDR1 is SGHNT, CDR2 YENEEA, per germline.

The J gene is TRBJ2-5, the V gene TRBV19; TRBD1 agrees at 8 bases. The germline V gene has CDR1 LNHDA and CDR2 SQIVND (reference sequence). The CDR3 runs to 13 residues. With 6 bases clipped from V and 5 bases from J, the junction kept 5 bases outside the gene matches. The CDR3 sequence: CASSSGGRETQYF. The CDR3 coding sequence is TGTGCCAGTAGCTCAGGGGGCAGGGAGACCCAGTACTTC.

The rearrangement joins TRBV25-1 to TRBJ2-3; D is uncertain. The CDR3 has 15 residues. V shed 4 bases and J shed 5 bases, with 16 bases lying between them. Germline CDR1 and CDR2: MGHDK and SYGVNS. The CDR3 sequence is CASSAHPPLQDTQYF. The DNA for the CDR3 is TGTGCCAGCAGTGCCCACCCACCTCTCCAAGATACGCAGTATTTT.

In its sample, this clone was seen a few times. The gene calls are TRBV15 and TRBJ1-1, with D unclear. Looked up from germline, CDR1 is LNHNV and CDR2 is YYDKDF (reference sequence). The CDR3 contains 15 residues. The ends were cut back, 0 bases at V and 6 bases at J, with 14 bases in the middle. As DNA, the CDR3 is TGTGCCACCAGCAGAGATCCATCATTCGGGTCTGAAGCTTTCTTT. This translates into CATSRDPSFGSEAFF. The full variable domain, its missing parts supplied by reference TRBV15 and TRBJ1-1, is DAMVIQNPRYQVTQFGKPVTLSCSQTLNHNVMYWYQQKSSQAPKLLFHYYDKDFNNEADTPDNFQSRRPNTSFCFLDIRSPGLGDTAMYLCATSRDPSFGSEAFFGQGTRLTVV.

V usage is TRBV2 and J usage is TRBJ2-2; D is uncertain. The CDR3 extends over 15 amino acids. The germline V gene has CDR1 SNHLY and CDR2 FYNNEI. Trimming took 6 bases from V and 1 from J, leaving 12 bases between them. The CDR3 sequence is CASSGEPRNTGELFF. The CDR3 region has the DNA TGTGCCAGCAGCGGAGAACCTAGGAACACCGGGGAGCTGTTTTTT.

The J gene is TRBJ2-1, the V gene TRBV6-6; 13 bases align to TRBD2. The CDR3 contains 16 residues. The J segment lost 7 bases and the V segment lost 6 bases, leaving 9 bases of the junction unmatched. The germline CDR1 and CDR2 sequences are MNHNY and SVGAGI (reference sequence). The CDR3, as DNA: TGTGCCAGCAGCGAAACTAGCGGGGGGGTTACAAATGAGCAGTTCTTC. This gives the protein CASSETSGGVTNEQFF.

This sequence joins TRBV2 and TRBJ1-6; 9 positions agree with TRBD1. CDR1 is SNHLY, CDR2 FYNNEI, per germline. Losses at the gene ends were 6 bases for V and 8 bases for J; bases not matched to a gene: 5. The CDR3 is 14 residues long. The CDR3 spells CASRRGQGHSPLHF. The CDR3, as DNA: TGTGCCAGCAGGAGGGGACAGGGACATTCACCCCTCCACTTT. The complete variable domain, with remaining parts taken from reference TRBV2 and TRBJ1-6, reads EPEVTQTPSHQVTQMGQEVILRCVPISNHLYFYWYRQILGQKVEFLVSFYNNEISEKSEIFDDQFSVERPDGSNFTLKIRSTKLEDSAMYFCASRRGQGHSPLHFGNGTRLTVT.

The chain joins TRBV9 to TRBJ1-4, with 8 bases fitting TRBD1. The V gene's germline CDR1 is SGDLS and CDR2 YYNGEE. This CDR3 region has 14 residues. With 2 bases clipped from V and 5 bases from J, the junction kept 2 bases outside the gene matches. Here the CDR3 reads CASSVQGANEKLFF. The CDR3 DNA is TGTGCCAGCAGCGTGCAGGGGGCGAATGAAAAACTGTTTTTT.

The rearrangement uses TRBV6-6 and TRBJ1-1, with a tentative D call TRBD1 (6 bases). V was pared by 6 bases and J by 2 bases, with 16 bases between. This CDR3 is built from 15 residues. Germline CDR1 reads MNHNY; CDR2 reads SVGAGI (reference sequence). CDR3 sequence: CASSSRGGANTEAFF. The CDR3, as DNA: TGTGCCAGCAGCTCGCGGGGGGGGGCCAACACTGAAGCTTTCTTT.

The chain joins TRBV6-5 to TRBJ1-2; D is perhaps TRBD1 (5 bases). The CDR3 is made up of 13 amino acids. Trimming took 6 bases from V and 8 from J, leaving 16 bases between them. Germline-derived CDR1 and CDR2 are MNHEY and SVGAGI. The CDR3 nucleotides read TGTGCCAGCAGAACCGGGACTCGCCTAGGCTACACCTTC. This codes for CASRTGTRLGYTF.

The chain joins TRBV7-8 to TRBJ1-6; TRBD1 is a possible D gene (5 bases). Deletions cut 5 bases from V and 6 bases from J, with 11 bases between. Germline CDR1 is SGHVS and CDR2 is FQNEAQ. This CDR3 region has 14 residues. CDR3 in amino acids: CASSIGAVNSPLHF. For the CDR3, the DNA is TGTGCCAGCAGCATAGGGGCAGTTAATTCACCCCTCCACTTT.

This chain connects TRBV7-2 to TRBJ2-5; no definite D call. Deletions cut 2 bases from V and 5 bases from J, with 9 bases between. This CDR3 is built from 13 residues. Germline V gives CDR1 SGHTA, CDR2 FQGNSA. CDR3 protein: CASSLHNGETQYF. The CDR3 DNA follows: TGTGCCAGCAGCTTACACAACGGCGAGACCCAGTACTTC.

The rearrangement links TRBV7-2 to TRBJ2-5; TRBD2 might be the D (7 bases). The CDR3 covers 13 residues. Trimming removed 4 bases at V and 7 bases at J, with 13 bases between. Germline assignment: CDR1 SGHTA and CDR2 FQGNSA. CDR3 protein: CASSSYREGTQYF. CDR3 DNA: TGTGCCAGCAGCTCCTACAGGGAGGGGACCCAGTACTTC. The full variable domain, with the rest looked up from reference TRBV7-2 and TRBJ2-5, is GAGVSQSPSNKVTEKGKDVELRCDPISGHTALYWYRQSLGQGLEFLIYFQGNSAPDKSGLPSDRFSAERTGGSVSTLTIQRTQQEDSAVYLCASSSYREGTQYFGPGTRLLVL.

In DNA form, the CDR3 reads TGTGCCAGCAGTTACTCGTTTAAGGGCGTGGACTACGAGCAGTACTTC. It encodes CASSYSFKGVDYEQYF. The V and J genes are TRBV6-6 and TRBJ2-7; the D is unclear. CDR1 MNHNY and CDR2 SVGAGI come from the germline V gene (reference sequence). The ends were cut back, 0 bases at V and 3 bases at J, with 15 bases in the middle. CDR3 length: 16 amino acids.

The rearrangement joins TRBV2 to TRBJ1-5, with D possibly matching TRBD1 (5 bases). V was pared by 6 bases and J by 2 bases, with 11 bases between. The germline V gene has CDR1 SNHLY and CDR2 FYNNEI. This CDR3 has 14 amino acids. The CDR3 nucleotides are TGTGCCAGCAGGGGGGAGCGGGGCAATCAGCCCCAGCATTTT. It yields the protein CASRGERGNQPQHF.

V is TRBV9 and J is TRBJ1-2; the match to TRBD1 covers 8 bases. CDR1 and CDR2 (germline): SGDLS, YYNGEE. V shed 3 bases and J 3 bases; nucleotides not matched to a gene: 28. CDR3 length: 22 residues. The CDR3 here is CASSASTGTGNQGDSFDYGYTF. The CDR3, as DNA: TGTGCCAGCAGCGCGAGTACCGGGACAGGTAATCAGGGGGATTCGTTCGACTATGGCTACACCTTC.

The chain employs TRBV7-8 and TRBJ1-1; no reliable D call. This CDR3 region has 15 residues. CDR1 is SGHVS, CDR2 FQNEAQ, per germline. V was trimmed by 0 bases and J by 0 bases, leaving 8 bases between them. The CDR3 protein is CASSLAGSLNTEAFF. CDR3 coding DNA: TGTGCCAGCAGCTTAGCAGGCAGCCTGAACACTGAAGCTTTCTTT.

The chain has TRBV6-5 and TRBJ2-2; D not resolved. The germline V and J ends were trimmed by 6 bases and 0 bases, with 5 bases remaining between them. The V gene's germline CDR1 is MNHEY and CDR2 SVGAGI. The length of the CDR3 is 13 residues. CDR3 protein: CASRAPNTGELFF. The CDR3 coding sequence is TGTGCCAGCAGGGCACCGAACACCGGGGAGCTGTTTTTT.

The chain joins TRBV7-2 to TRBJ1-1, with TRBD1 identical over 7 bases. CDR3 length equals 16 residues. The germline V gene encodes CDR1 SGHTA and CDR2 FQGNSA. The junction had 10 bases not matched to a gene; V was cut back by 0 bases and J by 6 bases. The CDR3 loop is CASSLASQGVGAEAFF. The CDR3 coding sequence is TGTGCCAGCAGCTTAGCGTCCCAGGGGGTCGGGGCTGAAGCTTTCTTT.

The chain has TRBV7-9 and TRBJ1-6; possibly TRBD1 for D (5 bases). From germline, CDR1 is SEHNR and CDR2 FQNEAQ (reference sequence). The CDR3 is 12 amino acids. Trimming shortened V by 7 bases and J by 8 bases, and 9 bases separated the two germline ends. CDR3 protein: CASTLQDSPLHF. In DNA, the CDR3 is TGTGCCAGCACCCTACAGGATTCACCCCTCCACTTT.

The J gene is TRBJ1-2, the V gene TRBV7-6; 7 bases are shared with TRBD1. This CDR3 comprises 15 residues. Germline V lookup: CDR1 SGHVS, CDR2 FNYEAQ. J was trimmed by 4 bases and V by 4 bases; bases with no gene match: 9. CDR3 bases: TGTGCCAGCAGCTCTGGACAGGACCTGGGCTATGGCTACACCTTC. This gives the protein CASSSGQDLGYGYTF.

V is TRBV25-1 and J is TRBJ1-6; a weak D match, TRBD1 (5 bases). The CDR3 extends over 14 amino acids. V gave up 8 bases and J gave up 9 bases, with 17 bases separating them. CDR1 MGHDK and CDR2 SYGVNS come from the germline V gene. CDR3 nucleotides: TGTGCCAGCTCTCGGGAGGGGAGCATTTCACCCCTCCACTTT. Translated, it gives CASSREGSISPLHF.

The V call is TRBV27, the J call TRBJ1-5, with D possibly TRBD1 on 5 matching bases. Between the trimmed V and J ends, which lost 2 bases and 6 bases, there was a span of 11 bases. The CDR3 contains 14 residues. Germline V CDR1 and CDR2: MNHEY, SMNVEV (reference sequence). CDR3 protein: CASSLRGVGQPQHF. The CDR3 DNA sequence: TGTGCCAGCAGTTTACGGGGGGTGGGTCAGCCCCAGCATTTT.

CDR3 bases: TGCGCCAGCAGCCAAGATCCGGGGGGGGCCTACGAGCAGTACTTC. This codes for CASSQDPGGAYEQYF. This rearrangement joins TRBV4-1 to TRBJ2-7; 8 bases line up with TRBD2. Looked up from germline, CDR1 is MGHRA and CDR2 is YSYEKL. The CDR3 covers 15 residues. The V and J ends lost 0 bases and 2 bases, in that order; junction bases with no gene match: 3.

The V call is TRBV19, the J call TRBJ1-5; 8 bases agree with TRBD1. CDR1 is LNHDA, CDR2 SQIVND, per germline (reference sequence). CDR3 size: 17 residues. Trimming took 1 base from V and 2 from J; bases not matched to a gene: 7. The chain's CDR3 is CASSIVTGERGNQPQHF. Written as DNA, the CDR3 is TGTGCCAGTAGTATAGTGACAGGGGAGCGTGGCAATCAGCCCCAGCATTTT.